This passage covers 30 T cell receptor beta chains from one sample sequenced in a study of cytomegalovirus exposure and HLA in healthy donors. In the PCR, 60 Vbeta and 13 Jbeta primers were used. Data came from immunoSEQ multiplex PCR; TCRdb stores just in-frame clones and leaves some out. The repertoire includes 200,000 to 250,000 clones, over 65% of them detected once, and 0.6% to 0.7% sits in the top ten. Specimen: PBMCs. Every receptor here comes from a young man in good health and CMV-seronegative.

This clone was counted a few times. The CDR3 loop is CASAPRRGRGYEQYF. The DNA for the CDR3 is TGTGCCAGTGCTCCTCGACGCGGGAGAGGTTACGAGCAGTACTTC. The chain recombines TRBV6-5 with TRBJ2-7; TRBD2 matches 7 bases. V was clipped by 9 bases and J by 4 bases; unmatched bases: 15. The CDR3 has 15 residues. Germline V CDR1 and CDR2: MNHEY, SVGAGI.

This clone appeared a few times. The chain couples TRBV21-1 to TRBJ2-1; TRBD1, the D gene given by the table, was not confirmed from the DNA. TRBV21-1 is listed as a pseudogene. This CDR3 contains 13 residues. Here the CDR3 DNA reads TGTGCCAGCAGCGCCCAGGGCCCGCATGAGCAGTTCTTC. The encoded protein is CASSAQGPHEQFF.

The chain joins TRBV19 to TRBJ2-7; D unresolved. The CDR3 runs to 14 residues. The V gene's germline CDR1 is LNHDA and CDR2 SQIVND (reference sequence). Trimming took off 5 bases at V and 0 bases at J, with 11 bases between the two ends. CDR3 residues: CASSAVSSSYEQYF. CDR3 DNA sequence: TGTGCCAGTAGTGCGGTCAGCAGCTCCTACGAGCAGTACTTC.

The genes are TRBV6-5 and TRBJ1-3, with unresolved D. The CDR3 consists of 13 residues. CDR1 is MNHEY and CDR2 is SVGAGI in the germline V gene. V was clipped by 2 bases and J by 2 bases, with 4 bases between them. CDR3 residues: CASSYGPGNTIYF. The CDR3 DNA reads as TGTGCCAGCAGTTACGGGCCTGGAAACACCATATATTTT.

The V and J genes are TRBV7-9 and TRBJ2-3; a weak D match, TRBD1 (6 bases). Per the germline V gene, CDR1 is SEHNR and CDR2 is FQNEAQ (reference sequence). CDR3 size: 15 residues. V was shortened by 1 base and J by 6 bases, with 14 bases between the two germline ends. The CDR3 reads CASSLGDHRADTQYF. As DNA, the CDR3 is TGTGCCAGCAGCTTAGGGGACCACAGGGCGGATACGCAGTATTTT. Based on the CDR3 plus reference TRBV7-9 and TRBJ2-3, the full variable domain is DTGVSQNPRHKITKRGQNVTFRCDPISEHNRLYWYRQTLGQGPEFLTYFQNEAQLEKSRLLSDRFSAERPKGSFSTLEIQRTEQGDSAMYLCASSLGDHRADTQYFGPGTRLTVL.

The V and J genes are TRBV7-9 and TRBJ2-7; 10 positions match TRBD2. CDR1 and CDR2 (germline): SEHNR, FQNEAQ (reference sequence). J lost 2 bases, V lost 4 bases, and 5 bases had no gene match. The CDR3 spans 15 residues. The DNA of the CDR3 is TGTGCCAGCAGCTGGGCTAGCGGGAGTCCCTACGAGCAGTACTTC. Amino acid sequence: CASSWASGSPYEQYF.

This chain connects TRBV6-6 to TRBJ1-2; TRBD1 agrees at 9 bases. Germline-derived CDR1 and CDR2 are MNHNY and SVGAGI (reference sequence). This CDR3 is built from 15 residues. V gave up 2 bases and J gave up 6 bases; unmatched junction bases: 7. The CDR3 coding sequence is TGTGCCAGCAGTTACATATCACAGGGGGCCAATGGCTACACCTTC. Translation: CASSYISQGANGYTF.

The table lists this clone with a few counts. This chain uses TRBV6-1 with TRBJ2-1, with 9 nucleotides matching TRBD2. The germline V gene encodes CDR1 MNHNS and CDR2 SASEGT. V shed 6 bases and J 3 bases; nucleotides not matched to a gene: 6. This CDR3 is 15 amino acids long. The CDR3 sequence is CASRELAGLYNEQFF. The CDR3 DNA reads as TGTGCCAGCAGGGAACTAGCGGGCCTCTACAATGAGCAGTTCTTC.

The J gene is TRBJ2-7, the V gene TRBV7-6; TRBD1 is a possible D gene (5 bases). The CDR3 extends over 14 amino acids. Germline CDR1 reads SGHVS; CDR2 reads FNYEAQ. The V gene lost 4 bases and the J gene lost 3 bases, with 13 bases spanning the gap. The CDR3 sequence is CASSSTGQGYEQYF. CDR3 nucleotide sequence: TGTGCCAGCAGCTCGACGGGTCAGGGCTACGAGCAGTACTTC.

This clone was found once. The V and J genes are TRBV4-1 and TRBJ2-4; D might be TRBD2 (6 bases). Germline V gives CDR1 MGHRA, CDR2 YSYEKL. This CDR3 region has 15 residues. V gave up 1 base and J gave up 4 bases, with 11 bases separating them. CDR3 coding DNA: TGCGCCAGCAGCCAAGTCTTCCGGGGGAAAAACATTCAGTACTTC. Amino acids: CASSQVFRGKNIQYF.

This clone was seen more than once but under ten times. The chain joins TRBV6-6 to TRBJ1-5; TRBD1 is a possible D gene (5 bases). V was clipped by 7 bases and J by 2 bases, with 9 bases between them. Germline loops: CDR1 MNHNY, CDR2 SVGAGI (reference sequence). CDR3 length: 13 residues. CDR3 DNA sequence: TGTGCCAGCATAGAACAGGGCAATCAGCCCCAGCATTTT. It yields the protein CASIEQGNQPQHF.

V and J are TRBV11-2 and TRBJ2-7; 7 positions match TRBD1. The CDR3 extends over 14 amino acids. Germline V gene sequence: CDR1 SGHAT, CDR2 FQNNGV. V shed 1 base and J 3 bases; nucleotides not matched to a gene: 3. The CDR3 nucleotides are TGTGCCAGCAGCTTAGGTCCAGGGGGCTACGAGCAGTACTTC. It yields the protein CASSLGPGGYEQYF.

This chain joins TRBV4-2 and TRBJ1-5; tentative D call: TRBD1 (5 bases). CDR1 is LGHNA and CDR2 is YNFKEQ in the germline V gene. The CDR3 has 16 amino acids. V gave up 0 bases and J gave up 4 bases, with 13 bases separating them. CDR3 sequence (DNA): TGTGCCAGCAGCCAAGATCTAAGGGGAGGGAATCAGCCCCAGCATTTT. It encodes CASSQDLRGGNQPQHF.

The rearrangement links TRBV9 to TRBJ2-3; 7 nucleotides match TRBD1. Germline assignment: CDR1 SGDLS and CDR2 YYNGEE. The CDR3 has 15 amino acids. Unmatched junction bases numbered 3, after V lost 0 bases and J lost 2 bases. CDR3 in amino acids: CASSVVQGDTDTQYF. DNA for the CDR3: TGTGCCAGCAGCGTAGTTCAGGGGGACACAGATACGCAGTATTTT.

The gene calls are TRBV11-2 and TRBJ2-2; D unresolved. The CDR3 consists of 17 residues. Looked up from germline, CDR1 is SGHAT and CDR2 is FQNNGV. V lost 0 bases to trimming and J lost 1 base, with 12 bases between them. The CDR3 loop reads CASSLDRWSENTGELFF. DNA for the CDR3: TGTGCCAGCAGCTTAGATCGGTGGAGCGAGAACACCGGGGAGCTGTTTTTT.

In its sample, this clone was seen a few times. The chain couples TRBV5-5 to TRBJ1-3; D gene ambiguous. CDR1 is SGHKS and CDR2 is YYEKEE in the germline V gene (reference sequence). Between the trimmed V and J ends, which lost 0 bases and 2 bases, there was a span of 9 bases. The CDR3 covers 15 residues. CDR3 nucleotide sequence: TGTGCCAGCAGCTTGGTAGCGATCCCTGGAAACACCATATATTTT. Its protein is CASSLVAIPGNTIYF.

CDR3 sequence: CASREQGIPEAFF. The DNA of the CDR3 is TGTGCCAGCAGAGAACAGGGAATTCCTGAAGCTTTCTTT. The chain links TRBV28 to TRBJ1-1, with D possibly TRBD1 on 6 matching bases. Trimming took 6 bases from V and 6 from J, leaving 14 bases between them. Germline V CDR1 and CDR2: MDHEN, SYDVKM. The CDR3 loop spans 13 amino acids.

This chain uses TRBV21-1 with TRBJ2-1; TRBD2, the table's D call, was not compared with the DNA. TRBV21-1 is classified as a pseudogene. This CDR3 has 14 amino acids. CDR3 DNA: TGTGCCAGCAGCCCCCAGAGCGGGTTGGGTGAGCAGTTCTTC. It translates to CASSPQSGLGEQFF.

The chain combines TRBV5-6 with TRBJ2-1; D might be TRBD1 (6 bases). This CDR3 is built from 14 residues. The V end was cut by 1 base, the J end by 13 bases, with 18 bases between. Germline V CDR1 and CDR2: SGHDT, YYEEEE. DNA of the CDR3: TGTGCCAGCAGCTTGAGGTCAGGGGTCCTAAAACAGTTCTTC. Translation gives CASSLRSGVLKQFF.

The chain carries TRBV27 and TRBJ2-7; TRBD2 agrees at 10 bases. This CDR3 comprises 14 residues. The V gene's germline CDR1 is MNHEY and CDR2 SMNVEV (reference sequence). V lost 1 base to trimming and J lost 8 bases; unmatched junction nucleotides: 5. The CDR3 region has the DNA TGTGCCAGCAGTTTATTGGCTAGCGGGAGCCAGCAGTACTTC. Its protein is CASSLLASGSQQYF.

The chain couples TRBV5-4 to TRBJ2-5, with 9 bases aligning to TRBD1. This CDR3 region has 15 residues. Germline CDR1 and CDR2: SGHNT and YYREEE (reference sequence). V lost 2 bases and J lost 5; bases outside the gene matches: 7. The CDR3 DNA follows: TGTGCCAGCAGCTTAGAACAGGGGGCCGGTGAGACCCAGTACTTC. It specifies CASSLEQGAGETQYF.

The V and J genes are TRBV6-1 and TRBJ2-5; the D gene is possibly TRBD2 (6 bases). Trimming took off 8 bases at V and 1 base at J, with 11 bases between the two ends. This CDR3 has 13 amino acids. The germline V gene has CDR1 MNHNS and CDR2 SASEGT. CDR3 loop: CASGGTLQETQYF. In DNA, the CDR3 is TGTGCCAGCGGAGGGACCCTCCAAGAGACCCAGTACTTC.

This chain uses TRBV5-1 with TRBJ2-1, with 7 bases fitting TRBD1. CDR1 is SGHRS and CDR2 is YFSETQ in the germline V gene. V trimming: 2 bases; J trimming: 3 bases; junction bases outside the gene matches: 2. CDR3 length equals 14 residues. This chain's CDR3 is CASSFGQDYNEQFF. The CDR3 nucleotides read TGCGCCAGCAGCTTCGGACAGGACTACAATGAGCAGTTCTTC.

The genes are TRBV6-1 and TRBJ2-7; the D is unclear. CDR1 is MNHNS and CDR2 is SASEGT in the germline V gene. V lost 0 bases and J lost 0, with 9 bases in between. This CDR3 has 15 residues. CDR3 sequence reads: CASSEAVRSSYEQYF. DNA of the CDR3: TGTGCCAGCAGTGAAGCTGTTAGGAGCTCCTACGAGCAGTACTTC.

J is TRBJ2-5 and V is TRBV7-3; tentative D call: TRBD1 (5 bases). The DNA end favors TRBJ2-7, so the J call may be wrong. The CDR3 runs to 16 residues. Looked up from germline, CDR1 is SGHTA and CDR2 is FQGTGA. CDR3 region: CASSLRGQSLTYEQYF. As DNA, the CDR3 is TGTGCCAGCAGCTTAAGGGGCCAGAGCCTAACCTACGAGCAGTACTTC.

The chain couples TRBV27 to TRBJ2-1; TRBD2 aligns across 10 bases. CDR1 and CDR2 from the germline V gene are MNHEY and SMNVEV (reference sequence). CDR3 size: 15 residues. V lost 3 bases, J lost 4 bases, and 3 bases stayed unmatched. The CDR3 is CASSFSSGGYNEQFF. The CDR3 DNA reads TGTGCCAGCAGTTTCTCTAGCGGGGGATACAATGAGCAGTTCTTC.

Of note for this clone: Other DNA sequences in the sample encode the same CDR3. The rearrangement links TRBV5-1 to TRBJ1-5; 7 bases match TRBD1. Germline-derived CDR1 and CDR2 are SGHRS and YFSETQ. This CDR3 has 15 residues. J gave up 4 bases and V 0 bases, and 4 bases lay outside the gene matches. Written as DNA, the CDR3 is TGCGCCAGCAGCTTGGGACAGGGATGGAATCAGCCCCAGCATTTT. Translation gives CASSLGQGWNQPQHF.

V and J are TRBV19 and TRBJ2-7, with 7 bases lining up with TRBD2. Germline V gene data show CDR1 as LNHDA and CDR2 as SQIVND (reference sequence). This CDR3 spans 15 amino acids. Trimming cost V 6 bases and J 1 base; bases outside gene matches: 9. CDR3 in DNA: TGTGCCAGTAGGACTTCGCGGGGAGGGTCCTACGAGCAGTACTTC. It specifies CASRTSRGGSYEQYF.

The chain combines TRBV27 with TRBJ2-7; perhaps TRBD1 as D (5 bases). The germline V gene has CDR1 MNHEY and CDR2 SMNVEV (reference sequence). There are 14 residues in the CDR3. V was cut by 3 bases and J by 4 bases, with 13 bases left in between. For the CDR3, the DNA is TGTGCCAGCAGTTTGTCAGGGATTGGTTACGAGCAGTACTTC. This gives the protein CASSLSGIGYEQYF.

The chain carries TRBV6-1 and TRBJ2-1; 9 nucleotides agree with TRBD1. Germline CDR1 is MNHNS and CDR2 is SASEGT. With 5 bases clipped from V and 4 bases from J, the junction kept 6 bases outside the gene matches. The CDR3 sequence is 15 residues long. The CDR3 protein is CASSRTGDSYNEQFF. The CDR3, as DNA: TGTGCCAGCAGTCGGACAGGGGATTCGTACAATGAGCAGTTCTTC.